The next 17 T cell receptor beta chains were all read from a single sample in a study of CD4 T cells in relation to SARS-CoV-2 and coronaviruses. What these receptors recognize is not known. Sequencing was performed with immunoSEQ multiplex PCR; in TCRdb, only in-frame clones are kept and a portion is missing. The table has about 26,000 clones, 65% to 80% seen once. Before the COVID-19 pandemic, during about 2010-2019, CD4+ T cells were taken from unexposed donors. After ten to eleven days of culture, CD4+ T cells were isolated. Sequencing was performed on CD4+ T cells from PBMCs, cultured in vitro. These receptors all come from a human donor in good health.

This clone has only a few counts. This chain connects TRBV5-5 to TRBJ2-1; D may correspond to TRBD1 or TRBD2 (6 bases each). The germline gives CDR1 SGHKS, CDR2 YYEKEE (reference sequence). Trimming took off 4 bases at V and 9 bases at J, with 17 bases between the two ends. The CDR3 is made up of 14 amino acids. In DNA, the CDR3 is TGTGCCAGCAGCAGGGGGGCGTCCGGGAGTGAGCAGTTCTTC. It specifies CASSRGASGSEQFF.

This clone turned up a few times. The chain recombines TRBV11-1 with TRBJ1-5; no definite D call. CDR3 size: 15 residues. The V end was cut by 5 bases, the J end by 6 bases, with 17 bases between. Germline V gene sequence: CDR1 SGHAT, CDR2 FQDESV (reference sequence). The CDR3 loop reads CASSRLPEVFQPQHF. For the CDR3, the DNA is TGTGCCAGCAGCAGACTCCCGGAGGTATTTCAGCCCCAGCATTTT.

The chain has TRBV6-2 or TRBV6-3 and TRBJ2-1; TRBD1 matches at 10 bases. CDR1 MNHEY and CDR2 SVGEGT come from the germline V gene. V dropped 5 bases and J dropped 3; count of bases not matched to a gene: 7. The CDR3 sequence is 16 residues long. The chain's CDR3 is CASSREDRGSYNEQFF. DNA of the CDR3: TGTGCCAGCAGTCGGGAGGACAGGGGGAGCTACAATGAGCAGTTCTTC.

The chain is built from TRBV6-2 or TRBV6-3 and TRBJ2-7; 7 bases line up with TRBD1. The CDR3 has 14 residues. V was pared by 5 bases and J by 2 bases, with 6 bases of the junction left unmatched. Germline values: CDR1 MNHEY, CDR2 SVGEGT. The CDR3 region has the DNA TGTGCCAGCAGTACCAGGGACAGTGCCTACGAGCAGTACTTC. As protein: CASSTRDSAYEQYF.

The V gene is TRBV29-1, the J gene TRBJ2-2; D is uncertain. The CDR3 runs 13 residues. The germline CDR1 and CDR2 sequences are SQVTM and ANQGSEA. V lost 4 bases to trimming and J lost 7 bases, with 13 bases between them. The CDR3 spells CSVVVGGGGELFF. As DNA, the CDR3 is TGCAGCGTTGTAGTAGGTGGCGGCGGGGAGCTGTTTTTT.

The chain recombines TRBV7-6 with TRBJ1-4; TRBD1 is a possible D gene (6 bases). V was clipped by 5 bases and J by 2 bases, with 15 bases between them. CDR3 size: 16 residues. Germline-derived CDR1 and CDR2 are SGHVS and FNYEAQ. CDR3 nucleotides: TGTGCCAGCAGCCCCCGACCTGGACAGACTAATGAAAAACTGTTTTTT. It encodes CASSPRPGQTNEKLFF. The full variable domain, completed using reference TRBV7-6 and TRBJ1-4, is GAGVSQSPRYKVTKRGQDVALRCDPISGHVSLYWYRQALGQGPEFLTYFNYEAQQDKSGLPNDRFSAERPEGSISTLTIQRTEQRDSAMYRCASSPRPGQTNEKLFFGSGTQLSVL.

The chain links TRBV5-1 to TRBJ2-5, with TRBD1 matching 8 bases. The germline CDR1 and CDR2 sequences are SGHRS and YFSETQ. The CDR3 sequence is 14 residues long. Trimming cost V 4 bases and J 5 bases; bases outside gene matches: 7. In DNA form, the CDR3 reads TGCGCCAGCAGCCCGGGGACAGGTGATGAGACCCAGTACTTC. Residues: CASSPGTGDETQYF.

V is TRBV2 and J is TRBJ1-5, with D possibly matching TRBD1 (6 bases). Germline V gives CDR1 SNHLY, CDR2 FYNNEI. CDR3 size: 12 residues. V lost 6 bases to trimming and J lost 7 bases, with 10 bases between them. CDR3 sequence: CASSNRAQPQHF. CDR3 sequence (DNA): TGTGCCAGCAGCAACAGGGCGCAGCCCCAGCATTTT.

CDR3 bases: TGTGCCAGCAGCGTAGATCTCGGGACAGGGGGTTATGGCTACACCTTC. It is translated as CASSVDLGTGGYGYTF. V and J are TRBV9 and TRBJ1-2; 11 bases align to TRBD1. Per germline, CDR1 SGDLS and CDR2 YYNGEE. V shed 0 bases and J 5 bases; nucleotides not matched to a gene: 6. CDR3 size: 16 residues.

The CDR3 loop is CASSVAVGQGVEQFF. CDR3 in DNA: TGTGCCAGCAGCGTAGCCGTAGGGCAGGGGGTTGAGCAGTTCTTC. The chain has TRBV9 and TRBJ2-1; 7 nucleotides align to TRBD1. Germline trimming cut 0 bases from V and 9 bases from J; bases unmatched to any gene: 9. There are 15 residues in the CDR3. The germline V gene encodes CDR1 SGDLS and CDR2 YYNGEE. Together with reference TRBV9 and TRBJ2-1, the CDR3 gives the full variable domain: DSGVTQTPKHLITATGQRVTLRCSPRSGDLSVYWYQQSLDQGLQFLIQYYNGEERAKGNILERFSAQQFPDLHSELNLSSLELGDSALYFCASSVAVGQGVEQFFGPGTRLTVL.

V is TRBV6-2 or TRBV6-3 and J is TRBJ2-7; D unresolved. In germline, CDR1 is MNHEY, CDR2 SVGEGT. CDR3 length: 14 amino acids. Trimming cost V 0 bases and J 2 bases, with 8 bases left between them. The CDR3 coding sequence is TGTGCCAGCAGTTACTCGTCAAGTACCTACGAGCAGTACTTC. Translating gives CASSYSSSTYEQYF.

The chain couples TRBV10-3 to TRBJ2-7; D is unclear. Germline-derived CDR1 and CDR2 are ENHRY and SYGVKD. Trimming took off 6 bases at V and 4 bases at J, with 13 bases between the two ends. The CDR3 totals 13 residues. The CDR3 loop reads CAIRQSVGYEQYF. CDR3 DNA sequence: TGTGCCATCAGGCAGTCCGTCGGGTACGAGCAGTACTTC.

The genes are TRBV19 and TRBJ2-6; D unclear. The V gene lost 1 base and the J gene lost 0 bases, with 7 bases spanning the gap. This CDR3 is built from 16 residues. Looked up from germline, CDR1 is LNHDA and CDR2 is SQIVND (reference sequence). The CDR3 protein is CASSIGDTSGANVLTF. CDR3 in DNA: TGTGCCAGTAGTATAGGTGACACCTCTGGGGCCAACGTCCTGACTTTC.

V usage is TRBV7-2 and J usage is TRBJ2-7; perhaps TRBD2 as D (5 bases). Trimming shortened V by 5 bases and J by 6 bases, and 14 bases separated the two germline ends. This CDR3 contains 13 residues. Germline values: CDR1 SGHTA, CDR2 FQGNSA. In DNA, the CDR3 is TGTGCCAGCAGCCCACTAGGAGGCTTCGAGCAGTACTTC. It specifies CASSPLGGFEQYF.

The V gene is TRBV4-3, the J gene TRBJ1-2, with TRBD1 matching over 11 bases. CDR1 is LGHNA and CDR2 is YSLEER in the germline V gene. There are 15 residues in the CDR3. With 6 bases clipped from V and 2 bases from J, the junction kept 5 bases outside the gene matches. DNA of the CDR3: TGCGCCAGCAGTCTAGGGGACAGGGGGAACTATGGCTACACCTTC. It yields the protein CASSLGDRGNYGYTF.

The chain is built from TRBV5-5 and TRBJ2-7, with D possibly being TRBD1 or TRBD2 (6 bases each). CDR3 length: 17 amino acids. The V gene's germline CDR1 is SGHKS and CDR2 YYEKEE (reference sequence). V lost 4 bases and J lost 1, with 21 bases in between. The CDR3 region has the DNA TGTGCCAGCAGCAGGGGGGTGGTGCAGGGTATGTCCTACGAGCAGTACTTC. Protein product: CASSRGVVQGMSYEQYF.

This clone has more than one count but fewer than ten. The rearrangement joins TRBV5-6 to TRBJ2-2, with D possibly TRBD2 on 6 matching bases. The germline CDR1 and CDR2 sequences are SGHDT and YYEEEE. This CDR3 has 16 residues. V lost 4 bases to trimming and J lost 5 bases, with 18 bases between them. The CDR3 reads CASSATGTSKTGELFF. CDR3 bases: TGTGCCAGCAGCGCGACCGGGACTTCTAAAACCGGGGAGCTGTTTTTT.